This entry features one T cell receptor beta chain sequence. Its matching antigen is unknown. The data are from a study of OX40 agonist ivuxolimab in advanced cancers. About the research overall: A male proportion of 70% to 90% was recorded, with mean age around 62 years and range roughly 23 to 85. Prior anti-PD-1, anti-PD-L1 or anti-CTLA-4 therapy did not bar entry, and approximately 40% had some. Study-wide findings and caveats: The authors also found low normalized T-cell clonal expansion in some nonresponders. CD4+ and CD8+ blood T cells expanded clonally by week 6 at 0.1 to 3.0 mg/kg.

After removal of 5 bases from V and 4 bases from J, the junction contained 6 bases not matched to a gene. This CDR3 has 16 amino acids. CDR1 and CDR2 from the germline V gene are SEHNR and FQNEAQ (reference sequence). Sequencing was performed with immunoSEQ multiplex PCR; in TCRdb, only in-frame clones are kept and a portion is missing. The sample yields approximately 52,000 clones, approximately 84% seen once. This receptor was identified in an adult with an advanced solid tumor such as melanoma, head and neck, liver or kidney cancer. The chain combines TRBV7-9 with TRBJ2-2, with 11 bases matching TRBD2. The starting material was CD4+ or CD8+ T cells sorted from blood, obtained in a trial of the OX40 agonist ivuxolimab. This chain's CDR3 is CASSPGTSGLTGELFF. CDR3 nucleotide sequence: TGTGCCAGCAGCCCCGGGACTAGCGGACTCACCGGGGAGCTGTTTTTT.